The 20 T cell receptor beta chains below all came from one sample that was sequenced in a study of shared clonotypes between healthy human individuals. Profiling relied on immunoSEQ multiplex PCR, and the TCRdb table lists in-frame clones only, not all of them. The profile shows around 2.5 million clones, approximately 93% of them singletons. Sample: naive CD4+ T cells from PBMCs. Subset specified: CD45RA+ positively selected. The receptors originated from a man younger than 35 in good health. Some clones in this sample may be carry-over from other donors' samples.

The chain joins TRBV6-5 to TRBJ2-2, with 11 bases matching TRBD2. This CDR3 comprises 15 residues. The germline V gene encodes CDR1 MNHEY and CDR2 SVGAGI. After removal of 7 bases from V and 4 bases from J, the junction contained 5 bases not matched to a gene. The CDR3 sequence: CASTLAGGATGELFF. The CDR3, as DNA: TGTGCCAGCACCCTAGCGGGAGGTGCCACCGGGGAGCTGTTTTTT.

The V and J genes are TRBV28 and TRBJ1-5; D remains ambiguous. Trimming removed 6 bases from V and 6 bases from J, with 18 bases in between. The CDR3 is 15 amino acids. CDR1 MDHEN and CDR2 SYDVKM come from the germline V gene. CDR3 sequence reads: CASSLLAPSGQPQHF. Here the CDR3 DNA reads TGTGCCAGCAGCCTCCTGGCACCCTCGGGTCAGCCCCAGCATTTT.

This sequence joins TRBV28 and TRBJ1-5; tentative D call: TRBD1 (5 bases). Germline V gene data show CDR1 as MDHEN and CDR2 as SYDVKM. The CDR3 has 15 amino acids. V shed 2 bases and J shed 7 bases, with 15 bases lying between them. The CDR3 DNA reads as TGTGCCAGCAGTTTAAGTGGGGTTGGGGGACAGCCCCAGCATTTT. Translating it yields CASSLSGVGGQPQHF.

This clone has just a few counts. The chain employs TRBV30 and TRBJ1-5, with a weak D call TRBD1 (6 bases). V lost 0 bases, J lost 6 bases, and 12 bases lay in between. In germline, CDR1 is GTSNPN, CDR2 SVGIG (reference sequence). CDR3 length: 14 residues. This CDR3 reads CAWSVKVQGQPQHF. The CDR3 DNA reads as TGTGCCTGGAGTGTAAAAGTACAGGGTCAGCCCCAGCATTTT.

This rearrangement joins TRBV28 to TRBJ1-6; the D gene is possibly TRBD1 (6 bases). Germline loops: CDR1 MDHEN, CDR2 SYDVKM. The CDR3 length is 13 residues. Trimming removed 9 bases at V and 7 bases at J, with 13 bases between. The CDR3 here is CASRGAWNSPLHF. DNA for the CDR3: TGTGCCAGTCGGGGGGCCTGGAATTCACCCCTCCACTTT.

V is TRBV4-2 and J is TRBJ2-1; D ambiguous. V was clipped by 7 bases and J by 0 bases, with 16 bases between them. CDR1 is LGHNA, CDR2 YNFKEQ, per germline. This CDR3 region has 16 residues. The CDR3 DNA follows: TGTGCCAGCACCATAAGACGGACGAGCTCCTACAATGAGCAGTTCTTC. It is translated as CASTIRRTSSYNEQFF.

The chain carries TRBV28 and TRBJ1-2, with D uncertain. V dropped 4 bases and J dropped 4 bases, with 10 bases sitting between them. Germline loops: CDR1 MDHEN, CDR2 SYDVKM. CDR3 size: 13 residues. The CDR3 spells CASSYTEGYGYTF. CDR3 nucleotides: TGTGCCAGCAGTTACACCGAGGGCTATGGCTACACCTTC.

This clone was counted a single time. The same CDR3 also results from other DNA sequences found in this sample. V gene TRBV30 combines with J gene TRBJ2-7; 7 nucleotides align to TRBD1. Germline V gene lookup returns CDR1 GTSNPN and CDR2 SVGIG (reference sequence). The junction had 14 bases not matched to a gene; V was cut back by 2 bases and J by 7 bases. This CDR3 has 15 residues. The CDR3 DNA follows: TGTGCCTGGAGTCTACAGGGGTTTTTTCGGGTAGAGCAGTACTTC. Translating it yields CAWSLQGFFRVEQYF.

V gene TRBV5-4 combines with J gene TRBJ2-2; 8 bases are a match to TRBD2. CDR1 and CDR2 from the germline V gene are SGHNT and YYREEE (reference sequence). The ends lost 1 base at V and 4 bases at J; junction bases unmatched: 3. There are 15 residues in the CDR3. CDR3 loop: CASSLSGGGTGELFF. DNA for the CDR3: TGTGCCAGCAGCTTGTCGGGAGGGGGCACCGGGGAGCTGTTTTTT. Drawing the rest from reference TRBV5-4 and TRBJ2-2, the complete variable domain is ETGVTQSPTHLIKTRGQQVTLRCSSQSGHNTVSWYQQALGQGPQFIFQYYREEENGRGNFPPRFSGLQFPNYSSELNVNALELDDSALYLCASSLSGGGTGELFFGEGSRLTVL.

The chain carries TRBV11-2 and TRBJ1-2; D may be TRBD1 (5 bases). In germline, CDR1 is SGHAT, CDR2 FQNNGV. The CDR3 length is 12 residues. V was pared by 5 bases and J by 4 bases, with 8 bases between. CDR3: CASSQGPYGYTF. In nucleotides, the CDR3 is TGTGCCAGCAGCCAGGGCCCCTATGGCTACACCTTC.

As to this clone: This sample includes further DNA sequences coding for the same CDR3. The chain links TRBV5-1 to TRBJ2-5; D perhaps matches TRBD1 (7 bases). Germline CDR1 SGHRS, CDR2 YFSETQ. The length of the CDR3 is 14 residues. V was pared by 1 base and J by 1 base, with 8 bases between. For the CDR3, the DNA is TGCGCCAGCAGCTTGCAGGGGGGCCAAGAGACCCAGTACTTC. This translates into CASSLQGGQETQYF.

This clone has a single count. The chain has TRBV5-1 and TRBJ2-2, with TRBD1 matching 8 bases. J lost 0 bases, V lost 4 bases, and 5 bases had no gene match. The CDR3 contains 16 residues. Germline V gene data show CDR1 as SGHRS and CDR2 as YFSETQ. The CDR3 sequence: CASSRDRGPNTGELFF. The CDR3 DNA follows: TGCGCCAGCAGCAGAGACAGGGGTCCGAACACCGGGGAGCTGTTTTTT.

In this sample, this clone turned up a few times. The genes are TRBV19 and TRBJ1-2, with a tentative D call TRBD1 (6 bases). The CDR3 contains 14 residues. V lost 5 bases and J lost 4, with 14 bases in between. Germline CDR1 and CDR2: LNHDA and SQIVND (reference sequence). The CDR3: CASSARGGVYGYTF. The CDR3 region has the DNA TGTGCCAGTAGTGCAAGGGGGGGCGTCTATGGCTACACCTTC.

This clone was recorded once. The chain links TRBV2 to TRBJ1-2, with 7 bases identical to TRBD1. From germline, CDR1 is SNHLY and CDR2 FYNNEI. The CDR3 length is 14 residues. With V trimmed by 4 bases and J by 3 bases, 5 bases remained unmatched. Here the CDR3 DNA reads TGTGCCAGCAGTGTAGGGCAGGGGGACTATGGCTACACCTTC. Its translation: CASSVGQGDYGYTF. Using reference TRBV2 and TRBJ1-2 for the parts outside the CDR3, the full variable domain is EPEVTQTPSHQVTQMGQEVILRCVPISNHLYFYWYRQILGQKVEFLVSFYNNEISEKSEIFDDQFSVERPDGSNFTLKIRSTKLEDSAMYFCASSVGQGDYGYTFGSGTRLTVV.

The gene calls are TRBV6-1 and TRBJ2-3, with D unclear. The CDR3 is 15 amino acids. Trimming removed 2 bases at V and 1 base at J, with 10 bases between. CDR1 is MNHNS, CDR2 SASEGT, per germline. As DNA, the CDR3 is TGTGCCAGCAGTGAATTCGGCGGACGCACAGATACGCAGTATTTT. It codes for CASSEFGGRTDTQYF.

This clone was detected only once. V is TRBV27 and J is TRBJ1-5, with 8 bases fitting TRBD1. Germline V gene sequence: CDR1 MNHEY, CDR2 SMNVEV (reference sequence). CDR3 size: 15 residues. V lost 5 bases to trimming and J lost 3 bases; unmatched junction nucleotides: 6. CDR3 in amino acids: CASSRTGTPNQPQHF. The CDR3 region has the DNA TGTGCCAGCAGTCGGACAGGGACCCCCAATCAGCCCCAGCATTTT.

The chain joins TRBV18 to TRBJ1-4; 7 positions agree with TRBD1. CDR3 length: 16 residues. V lost 6 bases and J lost 0; bases outside the gene matches: 7. Per the germline V gene, CDR1 is KGHSH and CDR2 is LQKENI. CDR3 in amino acids: CASSGRQGTTNEKLFF. In nucleotides, the CDR3 is TGTGCCAGCTCCGGTCGACAGGGAACAACTAATGAAAAACTGTTTTTT.

J is TRBJ2-2 and V is TRBV15; 7 nucleotides agree with TRBD1. V gave up 8 bases and J gave up 6 bases; unmatched junction bases: 3. The CDR3 has 12 residues. Germline V gene data show CDR1 as LNHNV and CDR2 as YYDKDF (reference sequence). CDR3 sequence (DNA): TGTGCCACCTCTAGGGGGCCCGGGGAGCTGTTTTTT. Protein sequence: CATSRGPGELFF.

This chain joins TRBV6-5 and TRBJ2-1, with TRBD1 identical over 11 bases. Germline lookup yields CDR1 MNHEY and CDR2 SVGAGI. After removal of 6 bases from V and 15 bases from J, the junction contained 10 bases not matched to a gene. This CDR3 is 13 amino acids long. The CDR3 region is CASSLLRTGGTFF. The CDR3 DNA follows: TGTGCCAGCAGCTTACTCAGGACAGGGGGCACGTTCTTC.

The chain is built from TRBV4-2 and TRBJ1-5; D not certain. The ends were cut back, 0 bases at V and 2 bases at J, with 8 bases in the middle. Germline V gene lookup returns CDR1 LGHNA and CDR2 YNFKEQ. The CDR3 totals 15 residues. The CDR3: CASSQDSGGNQPQHF. The CDR3 DNA sequence: TGTGCCAGCAGCCAAGATTCCGGTGGCAATCAGCCCCAGCATTTT.